Following are 10 T cell receptor beta chains from one sample sequenced in a study of T cell repertoires in cytomegalovirus infection. TCRdb reanalysed the reads using MiXCR and keeps one entry per CDR3 protein. The sample holds a few hundred thousand distinct CDR3 sequences; around 25% are singletons and the top ten take 13%. These receptors have no identified antigens. This material consisted of cultured PBMCs, taken from culture after CMV antigen stimulation. The receptor set was obtained from a human donor in good health (CMV status not recorded). Some clones in this sample may be carry-over from other donors' samples.

This clonotype was seen at least ten times. The chain combines TRBV7-3 with TRBJ2-1; 12 positions match TRBD2. Germline assignment: CDR1 SGHTA and CDR2 FQGTGA. The V and J ends lost 5 bases and 3 bases, in that order; junction bases with no gene match: 5. This CDR3 contains 16 residues. CDR3 region: CASSVMTSGSYNEQFF. CDR3 DNA sequence: TGTGCCAGCAGCGTTATGACTAGCGGGAGCTACAATGAGCAGTTCTTC.

This clonotype was seen a few times. The chain employs TRBV6-8 and TRBJ1-5; D is uncertain. Germline V gives CDR1 MNHGY, CDR2 SAAAGT. CDR3 length equals 14 residues. Trimming removed 2 bases from V and 3 bases from J, with 8 bases in between. For the CDR3, the DNA is TGTGCCAGCAGTTACGGTGCGGACAATCAGCCCCAGCATTTT. Its protein product is CASSYGADNQPQHF.

The chain employs TRBV11-3 and TRBJ2-3; 7 positions agree with TRBD2. The CDR3 has 16 residues. Germline V gene data show CDR1 as SGHNT and CDR2 as YENEEA. The V segment lost 1 base and the J segment 0 bases; nucleotides outside the gene matches: 4. The CDR3, as DNA: TGTGCCAGCAGCTTAGGTCTAGCGGTTAGCACAGATACGCAGTATTTT. As protein: CASSLGLAVSTDTQYF.

The gene calls are TRBV6-2 or TRBV6-3 and TRBJ1-2, with 9 positions matching TRBD1. The germline CDR1 and CDR2 sequences are MNHEY and SVGEGT. The CDR3 totals 14 residues. V was clipped by 6 bases and J by 7 bases; unmatched bases: 9. CDR3 amino acids: CASSINRGQSGYTF. The CDR3 DNA reads TGTGCCAGCAGCATAAACAGGGGGCAGAGTGGCTACACCTTC.

The rearrangement joins TRBV29-1 to TRBJ1-2; TRBD1 is a possible D gene (5 bases). Per the germline V gene, CDR1 is SQVTM and CDR2 is ANQGSEA. This CDR3 is 18 amino acids long. Trimming removed 2 bases from V and 1 base from J, with 23 bases in between. The DNA for the CDR3 is TGCAGCGTTGAAAGGGGTTCCCAGCTGGGCCGCTTTAACTATGGCTACACCTTC. Its protein is CSVERGSQLGRFNYGYTF.

This clonotype occurred a few times. The CDR3: CASKHQRPPGLSVSGEQFF. The CDR3 DNA reads TGTGCCAGCAAACATCAAAGGCCACCGGGACTATCCGTTTCGGGGGAGCAGTTCTTC. The chain is built from TRBV6-1 and TRBJ2-1; TRBD2 matches 7 bases. The CDR3 runs 19 residues. CDR1 is MNHNS, CDR2 SASEGT, per germline. V trimming: 7 bases; J trimming: 10 bases; junction bases outside the gene matches: 28.

By sample fraction, this clonotype is medium-sized. This rearrangement joins TRBV28 to TRBJ1-1; D gene uncertain. CDR1 is MDHEN and CDR2 is SYDVKM in the germline V gene. The CDR3 sequence is 12 residues long. V lost 5 bases and J lost 5, with 9 bases in between. CDR3 sequence (DNA): TGTGCCAGCAGTATCCTGGGGACTGAAGCTTTCTTT. Amino acid sequence: CASSILGTEAFF.

The chain uses TRBV19 and TRBJ2-2, with 7 positions matching TRBD2. Germline-derived CDR1 and CDR2 are LNHDA and SQIVND (reference sequence). There are 18 residues in the CDR3. Trimming took 5 bases from V and 0 from J; bases not matched to a gene: 12. The CDR3 DNA is TGTGCCAGTAGTTTCGGCGGGGGTTTAGCGGCGAACACCGGGGAGCTGTTTTTT. It yields the protein CASSFGGGLAANTGELFF.

This clonotype was observed a few times. The chain links TRBV7-2 to TRBJ1-4; D not resolved. The germline gives CDR1 SGHTA, CDR2 FQGNSA. The CDR3 length is 11 residues. Trimming stripped 7 bases from V and 7 bases from J, with 7 bases between. The CDR3 nucleotides are TGTGCCAGCACCACATCTGAAAAACTGTTTTTT. It specifies CASTTSEKLFF. Variable domain in full (rest from reference TRBV7-2 and TRBJ1-4): GAGVSQSPSNKVTEKGKDVELRCDPISGHTALYWYRQSLGQGLEFLIYFQGNSAPDKSGLPSDRFSAERTGGSVSTLTIQRTQQEDSAVYLCASTTSEKLFFGSGTQLSVL.

The CDR3, as DNA: TGCGCCAGCAGCGCAACCGGGACAGCCCCCGACGAGCAGTACTTC. Encoded protein: CASSATGTAPDEQYF. The chain uses TRBV5-1 and TRBJ2-7, with TRBD1 identical over 7 bases. Germline CDR1 and CDR2: SGHRS and YFSETQ. The V segment lost 4 bases and the J segment 5 bases; nucleotides outside the gene matches: 12. There are 15 residues in the CDR3.